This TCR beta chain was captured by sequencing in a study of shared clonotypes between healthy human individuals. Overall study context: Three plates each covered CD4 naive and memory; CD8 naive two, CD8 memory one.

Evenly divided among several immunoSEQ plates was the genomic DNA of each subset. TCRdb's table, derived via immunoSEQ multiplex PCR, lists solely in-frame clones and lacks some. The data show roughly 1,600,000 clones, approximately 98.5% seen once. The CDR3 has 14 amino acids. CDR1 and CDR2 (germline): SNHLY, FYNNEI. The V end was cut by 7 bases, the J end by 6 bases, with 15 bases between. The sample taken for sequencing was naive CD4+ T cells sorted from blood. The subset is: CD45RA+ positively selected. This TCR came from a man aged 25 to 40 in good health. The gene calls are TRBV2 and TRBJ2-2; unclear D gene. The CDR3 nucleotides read TGTGCCAGCATATATGGGGTTGGTTCCGGGGAGCTGTTTTTT. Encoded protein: CASIYGVGSGELFF.